This T cell receptor beta chain was sequenced in a study of cytomegalovirus exposure and HLA in healthy donors. Study-wide findings and caveats: Analyzed later, most CMV-associated TCR beta chains appeared HLA-restricted.

Primers: 60 Vbeta forward and 13 Jbeta reverse. Generated by immunoSEQ multiplex PCR, the TCRdb table keeps only in-frame clones and is missing some. Of about 200,000 clones listed, approximately 86% are singletons. Notes on this clone: What it binds is not known.

This CDR3 has 14 amino acids. Trimming removed 4 bases from V and 5 bases from J, with 11 bases in between. Germline values: CDR1 MNHNS, CDR2 SASEGT. The TCR originated in a woman in her 30s in good health and CMV-seronegative. The specimen sequenced was PBMCs. The chain joins TRBV6-1 to TRBJ2-2, with no clear D. The CDR3 DNA reads TGTGCCAGCAGTGTGGCCCCAGTAACCGGGGAGCTGTTTTTT. Translating it yields CASSVAPVTGELFF.